This T cell receptor (beta chain) was recovered during a study of control samples from healthy donors and cancer patients. Trimming shortened V by 0 bases and J by 4 bases, and 22 bases separated the two germline ends. CDR1 and CDR2 (germline): SGHDT, YYEEEE. The CDR3 is 18 residues long. The table came from immunoSEQ multiplex PCR; TCRdb's copy has only in-frame clones and leaves some out. The sample holds around 99,000 clones; less than 95% are singletons and the top ten take 4.4%. The sample was blood. The chain links TRBV5-6 to TRBJ1-1, with D maybe TRBD1 (6 bases). The receptor was derived from a human donor in good health. The donor label of this sample is uncertain. The CDR3 loop reads CASSLVGGPLLSSTEAFF. The CDR3 DNA sequence: TGTGCCAGCAGCTTGGTGGGGGGGCCCCTTCTGTCGAGCACTGAAGCTTTCTTT.